This record covers a single T cell receptor beta chain. The PCR was carried out with 60 Vbeta primers and 13 Jbeta primers. Profiled with immunoSEQ multiplex PCR; TCRdb holds only in-frame clones, not every one. The sample data list around 70,000 clones. The data belong to a study of cytomegalovirus exposure and HLA in healthy donors. Study summary: From some 190 million T cells, an earlier analysis saw 120 million or so unique TCR beta sequences. Clustering assigned about four fifths of the approximately 430 genotyped donors to the Caucasian-associated ancestry cluster.

V dropped 4 bases and J dropped 5; count of bases not matched to a gene: 8. This CDR3 comprises 16 residues. CDR1 is LNHDA, CDR2 SQIVND, per germline (reference sequence). Nominally healthy donors provided the samples, though records likely missed some immune exposures. The TCR sequence derives from a female donor in good health and CMV-seropositive. V and J are TRBV19 and TRBJ2-1; 10 bases fit TRBD2. Sequencing input: PBMCs. The CDR3 bases are TGTGCCAGTAGTACCACGCCTAGCGGGGGAAACAATGAGCAGTTCTTC. Protein product: CASSTTPSGGNNEQFF.